The following is a TCR beta chain sequence with its context. Its antigen is not known. Some clones are missing from TCRdb's copy, which holds only in-frame ones; the method was immunoSEQ multiplex PCR. In the table there are about 2,500,000 clones, 85% to 95% of which are singletons. The CDR3 is made up of 13 amino acids. Germline V CDR1 and CDR2: SGHRS, YFSETQ. The V gene lost 2 bases and the J gene lost 6 bases, with 10 bases spanning the gap. This entry belongs to a study of shared clonotypes between healthy human individuals. Study-level results: Estimated richness was generally greater in naive than memory subsets.

Sequenced material: naive CD4+ T cells sorted from blood. Specified subset: CD45RA+ positively selected. This sequence joins TRBV5-1 and TRBJ2-3; D ambiguous. The TCR comes from a man between 18 and 35 years old in good health. This CDR3 is CASSFTNPDTQYF. The CDR3 DNA is TGCGCCAGCAGCTTTACGAACCCTGATACGCAGTATTTT.